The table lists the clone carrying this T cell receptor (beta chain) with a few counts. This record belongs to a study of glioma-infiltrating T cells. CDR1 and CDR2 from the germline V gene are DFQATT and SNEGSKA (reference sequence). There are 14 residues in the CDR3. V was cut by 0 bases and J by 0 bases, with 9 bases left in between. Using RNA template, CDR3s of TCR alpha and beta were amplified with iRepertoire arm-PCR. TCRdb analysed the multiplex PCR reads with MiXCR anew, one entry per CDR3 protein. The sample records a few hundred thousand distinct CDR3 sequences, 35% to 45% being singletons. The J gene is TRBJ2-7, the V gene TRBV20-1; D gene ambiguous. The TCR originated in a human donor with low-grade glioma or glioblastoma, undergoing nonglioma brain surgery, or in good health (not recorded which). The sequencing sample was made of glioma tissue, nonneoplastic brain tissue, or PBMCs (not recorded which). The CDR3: CSAREVGTSYEQYF. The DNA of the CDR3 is TGCAGTGCTAGAGAGGTGGGCACCTCCTACGAGCAGTACTTC.